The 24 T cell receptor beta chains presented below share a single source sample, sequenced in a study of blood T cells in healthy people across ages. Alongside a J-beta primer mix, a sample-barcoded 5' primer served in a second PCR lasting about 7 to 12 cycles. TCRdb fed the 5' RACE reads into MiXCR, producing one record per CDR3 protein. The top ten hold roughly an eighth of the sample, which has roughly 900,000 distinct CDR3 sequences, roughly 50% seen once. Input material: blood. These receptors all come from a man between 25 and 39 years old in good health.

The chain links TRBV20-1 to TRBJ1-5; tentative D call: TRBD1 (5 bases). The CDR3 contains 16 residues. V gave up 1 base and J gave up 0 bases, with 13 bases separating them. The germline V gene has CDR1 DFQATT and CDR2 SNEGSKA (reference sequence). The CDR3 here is CSARGEGLYSNQPQHF. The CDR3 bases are TGCAGTGCTAGAGGGGAGGGGCTTTATAGCAATCAGCCCCAGCATTTT.

The CDR3 DNA reads as TGCGCCAGAGGCCGGGCGGGCAACCTATCCTACGAGCAGTACTTC. The encoded protein is CARGRAGNLSYEQYF. This chain connects TRBV5-1 to TRBJ2-7, with a weak D call TRBD2 (5 bases). The CDR3 sequence is 15 residues long. The V end lost 8 bases, the J end lost 1 base, and 19 bases lay between the germline ends. Germline CDR1 reads SGHRS; CDR2 reads YFSETQ.

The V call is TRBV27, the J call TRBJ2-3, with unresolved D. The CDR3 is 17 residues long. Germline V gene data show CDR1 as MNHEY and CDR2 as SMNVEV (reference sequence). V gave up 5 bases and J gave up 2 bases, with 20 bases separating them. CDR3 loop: CASSPRGPGVLTDTQYF. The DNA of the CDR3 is TGTGCCAGCAGTCCCCGTGGTCCCGGTGTACTCACAGATACGCAGTATTTT.

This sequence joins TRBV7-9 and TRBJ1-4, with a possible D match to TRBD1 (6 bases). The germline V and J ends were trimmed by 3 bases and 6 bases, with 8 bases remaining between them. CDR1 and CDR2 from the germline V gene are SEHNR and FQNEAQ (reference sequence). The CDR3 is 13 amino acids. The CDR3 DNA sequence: TGTGCCAGCAGCTTCAGGGGAGATGAAAAACTGTTTTTT. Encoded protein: CASSFRGDEKLFF.

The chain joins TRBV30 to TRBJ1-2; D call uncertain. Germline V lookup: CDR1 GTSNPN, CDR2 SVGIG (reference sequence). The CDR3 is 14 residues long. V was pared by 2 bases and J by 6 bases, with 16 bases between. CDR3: CAWSKKPPGDGYTF. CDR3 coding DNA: TGTGCCTGGAGTAAGAAGCCCCCCGGGGATGGCTACACCTTC.

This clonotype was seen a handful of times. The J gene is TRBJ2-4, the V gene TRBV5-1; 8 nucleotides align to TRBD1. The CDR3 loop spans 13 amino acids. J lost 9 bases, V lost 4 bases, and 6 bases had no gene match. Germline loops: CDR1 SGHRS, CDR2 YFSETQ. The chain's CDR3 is CASSQTGGGIQYF. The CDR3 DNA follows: TGCGCCAGCAGCCAAACAGGGGGTGGCATTCAGTACTTC. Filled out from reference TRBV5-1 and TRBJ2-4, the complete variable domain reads KAGVTQTPRYLIKTRGQQVTLSCSPISGHRSVSWYQQTPGQGLQFLFEYFSETQRNKGNFPGRFSGRQFSNSRSEMNVSTLELGDSALYLCASSQTGGGIQYFGAGTRLSVL.

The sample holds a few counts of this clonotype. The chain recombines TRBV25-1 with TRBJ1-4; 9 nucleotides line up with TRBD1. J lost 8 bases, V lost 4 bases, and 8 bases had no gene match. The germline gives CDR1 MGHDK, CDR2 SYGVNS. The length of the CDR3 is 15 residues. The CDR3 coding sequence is TGTGCCAGCAGTGTGACAGGGGGATCAGAAGAAAAACTGTTTTTT. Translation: CASSVTGGSEEKLFF. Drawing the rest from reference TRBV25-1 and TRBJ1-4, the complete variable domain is EADIYQTPRYLVIGTGKKITLECSQTMGHDKMYWYQQDPGMELHLIHYSYGVNSTEKGDLSSESTVSRIRTEHFPLTLESARPSHTSQYLCASSVTGGSEEKLFFGSGTQLSVL.

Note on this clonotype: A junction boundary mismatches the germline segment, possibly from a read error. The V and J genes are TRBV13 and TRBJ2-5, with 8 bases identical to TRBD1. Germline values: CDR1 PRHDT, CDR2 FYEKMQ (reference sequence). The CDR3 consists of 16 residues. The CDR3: CASSLGTGAHQETQYF. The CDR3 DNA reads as TGTGCCAGCAGCTTAGGGACAGGGGCCCACCAGGAGACCCAGTACTTC.

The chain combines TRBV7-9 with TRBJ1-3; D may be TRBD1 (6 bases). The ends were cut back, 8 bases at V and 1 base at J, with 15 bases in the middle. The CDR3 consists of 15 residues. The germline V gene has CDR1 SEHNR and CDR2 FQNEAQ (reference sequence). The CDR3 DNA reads TGTGCCAGCGGTCCGGACAGATTGTCTGGAAACACCATATATTTT. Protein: CASGPDRLSGNTIYF.

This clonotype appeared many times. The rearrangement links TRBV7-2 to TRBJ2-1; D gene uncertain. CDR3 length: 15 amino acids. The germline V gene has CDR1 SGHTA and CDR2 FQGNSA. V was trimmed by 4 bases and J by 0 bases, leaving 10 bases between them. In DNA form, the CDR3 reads TGTGCCAGCAGCTCTGGACGGAGCTCCTACAATGAGCAGTTCTTC. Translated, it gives CASSSGRSSYNEQFF.

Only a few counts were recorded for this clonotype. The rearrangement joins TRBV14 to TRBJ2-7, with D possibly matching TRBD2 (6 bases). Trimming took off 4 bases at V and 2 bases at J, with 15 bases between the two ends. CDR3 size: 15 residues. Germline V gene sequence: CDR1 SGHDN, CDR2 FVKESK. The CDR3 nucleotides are TGTGCCAGCAGCCGAGACCCGGGAGCCGCCTACGAGCAGTACTTC. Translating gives CASSRDPGAAYEQYF.

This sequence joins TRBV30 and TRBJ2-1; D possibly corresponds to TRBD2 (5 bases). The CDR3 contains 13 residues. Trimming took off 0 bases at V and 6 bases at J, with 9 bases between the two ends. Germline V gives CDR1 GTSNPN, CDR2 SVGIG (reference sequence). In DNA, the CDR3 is TGTGCCTGGAGTGTAGGACTCTCCAATGAGCAGTTCTTC. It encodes CAWSVGLSNEQFF.

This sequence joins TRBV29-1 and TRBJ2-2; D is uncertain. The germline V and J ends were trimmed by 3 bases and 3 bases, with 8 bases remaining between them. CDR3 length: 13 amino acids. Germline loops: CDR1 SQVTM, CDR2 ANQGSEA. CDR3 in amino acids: CSVDVAYTGELFF. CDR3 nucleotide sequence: TGCAGCGTTGATGTGGCGTACACCGGGGAGCTGTTTTTT.

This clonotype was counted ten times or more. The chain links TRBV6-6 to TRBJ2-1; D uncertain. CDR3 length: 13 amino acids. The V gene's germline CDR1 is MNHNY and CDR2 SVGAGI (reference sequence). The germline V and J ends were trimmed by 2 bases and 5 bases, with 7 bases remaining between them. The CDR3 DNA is TGTGCCAGCAGTTACGATGACGACAATGAGCAGTTCTTC. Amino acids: CASSYDDDNEQFF.

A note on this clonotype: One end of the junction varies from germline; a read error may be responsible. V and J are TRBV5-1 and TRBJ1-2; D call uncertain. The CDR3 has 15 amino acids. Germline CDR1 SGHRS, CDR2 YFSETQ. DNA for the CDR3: TGCGCCAGCAGCCCTGCGAACCGTTTGAACTGTGGCTACACCTTC. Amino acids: CASSPANRLNCGYTF. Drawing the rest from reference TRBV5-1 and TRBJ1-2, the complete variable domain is KAGVTQTPRYLIKTRGQQVTLSCSPISGHRSVSWYQQTPGQGLQFLFEYFSETQRNKGNFPGRFSGRQFSNSRSEMNVSTLELGDSALYLCASSPANRLNCGYTFGSGTRLTVV.

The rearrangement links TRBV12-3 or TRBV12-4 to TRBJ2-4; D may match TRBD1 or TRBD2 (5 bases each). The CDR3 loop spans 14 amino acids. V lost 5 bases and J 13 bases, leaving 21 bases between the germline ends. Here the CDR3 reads CASSPPGQFVEQYF. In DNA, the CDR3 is TGTGCCAGCAGTCCACCGGGGCAGTTTGTTGAGCAGTACTTC.

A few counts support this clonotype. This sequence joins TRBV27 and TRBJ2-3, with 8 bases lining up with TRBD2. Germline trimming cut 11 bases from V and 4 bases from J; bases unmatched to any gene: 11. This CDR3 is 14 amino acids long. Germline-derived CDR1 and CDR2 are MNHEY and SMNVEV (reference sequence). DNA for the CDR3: TGTGCCTCGTCGACGGGGGGGCCGGCAGATACGCAGTATTTT. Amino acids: CASSTGGPADTQYF.

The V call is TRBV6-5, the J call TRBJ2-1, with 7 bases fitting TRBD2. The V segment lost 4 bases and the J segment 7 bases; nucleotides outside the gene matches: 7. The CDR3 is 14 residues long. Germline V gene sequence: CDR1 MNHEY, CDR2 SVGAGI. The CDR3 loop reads CASSSSSGWNEQFF. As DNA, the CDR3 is TGTGCCAGCAGTTCCTCTAGCGGCTGGAATGAGCAGTTCTTC.

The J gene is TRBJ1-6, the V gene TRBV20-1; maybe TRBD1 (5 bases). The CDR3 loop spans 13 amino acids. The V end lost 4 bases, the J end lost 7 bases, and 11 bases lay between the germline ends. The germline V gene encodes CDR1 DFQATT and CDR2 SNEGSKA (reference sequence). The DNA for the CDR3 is TGCAGTGCTATCGGGGCTCGGAATTCACCCCTCCACTTT. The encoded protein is CSAIGARNSPLHF.

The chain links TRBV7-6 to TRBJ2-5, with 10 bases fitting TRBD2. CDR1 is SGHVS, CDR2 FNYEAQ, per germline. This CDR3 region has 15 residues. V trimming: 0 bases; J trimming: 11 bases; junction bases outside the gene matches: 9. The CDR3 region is CASSLAATSGFEQYF. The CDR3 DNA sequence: TGTGCCAGCAGCTTAGCCGCGACTAGCGGGTTTGAGCAGTACTTC.

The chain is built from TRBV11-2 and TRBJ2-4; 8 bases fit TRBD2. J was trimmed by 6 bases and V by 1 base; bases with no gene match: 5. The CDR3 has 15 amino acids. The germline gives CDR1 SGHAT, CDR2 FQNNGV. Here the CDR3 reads CASSLGGLASNIQYF. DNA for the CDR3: TGTGCCAGCAGCTTAGGCGGACTAGCCTCAAACATTCAGTACTTC.

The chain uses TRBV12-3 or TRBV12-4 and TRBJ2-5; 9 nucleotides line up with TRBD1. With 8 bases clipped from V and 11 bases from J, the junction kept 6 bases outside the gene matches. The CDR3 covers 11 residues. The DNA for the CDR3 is TGTGCCAGCGGGACAGGGTGGGAGCAGTACTTC. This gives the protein CASGTGWEQYF.

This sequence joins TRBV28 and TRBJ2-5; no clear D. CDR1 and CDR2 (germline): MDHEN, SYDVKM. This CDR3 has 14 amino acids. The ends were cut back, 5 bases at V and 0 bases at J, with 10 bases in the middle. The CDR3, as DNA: TGTGCCAGCAGTGTCCCACAGTACCAAGAGACCCAGTACTTC. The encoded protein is CASSVPQYQETQYF.

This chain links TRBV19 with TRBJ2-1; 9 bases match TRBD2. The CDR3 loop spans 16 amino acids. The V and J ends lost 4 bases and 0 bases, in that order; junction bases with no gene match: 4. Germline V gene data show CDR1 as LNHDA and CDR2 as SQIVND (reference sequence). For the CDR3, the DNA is TGTGCCAGTAGTACCCTAGCGGGGAGCTCCTACAATGAGCAGTTCTTC. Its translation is CASSTLAGSSYNEQFF.